This is a list of T cell receptor beta chains from one sample in a study of T cell responses to AZD1222 COVID-19 vaccine. The data were produced by immunoSEQ multiplex PCR, yet TCRdb's version contains in-frame clones alone and is incomplete. The sample records 45,000 or so clones, 80% to 90% being singletons. The sequencing used peripheral blood, collected 28 days after the second AZD1222 dose. The receptors derive from an adult who received the AZD1222 COVID-19 vaccine. Both conserved end residues are part of each CDR3. The D gene is left open where the match is weak. Expanded clones are given a class, and other clones once, few, many or no size at all.

-,TRBV12-1,TRBJ2-1,-,CASSLSTGPSSYNEQFF,TGTGCCAGCAGCTTGTCGACAGGCCCGAGCTCCTACAATGAGCAGTTCTTC
few,TRBV14,TRBJ1-5,-,CASSPSSYNQPQHF,TGTGCCAGCAGCCCGTCCTCCTATAATCAGCCCCAGCATTTT
-,TRBV2,TRBJ1-1,-,CASSLVWGETEAFF,TGTGCCAGCAGCCTTGTGTGGGGCGAGACTGAAGCTTTCTTT
-,TRBV3-1/TRBV3-2,TRBJ1-1,-,CASSQAQRSAFF,TGTGCCAGCAGCCAAGCCCAGCGCTCAGCTTTCTTT
-,TRBV4-1,TRBJ2-7,-,CASSQEATSSYEQYF,TGCGCCAGCAGCCAAGAAGCCACGAGCTCCTACGAGCAGTACTTC
few,TRBV2,TRBJ1-1,TRBD1,CASSKTGQGAEAFF,TGTGCCAGCAGCAAAACGGGACAGGGGGCTGAAGCTTTCTTT
-,TRBV5-1,TRBJ2-1,TRBD1,CASSLTGSEHNEQFF,TGCGCCAGCAGCCTGACAGGGTCGGAACACAATGAGCAGTTCTTC
-,TRBV5-1,TRBJ1-1,TRBD1,CASSLLLTGGNTEAFF,TGCGCCAGCAGCTTACTTTTGACAGGGGGTAACACTGAAGCTTTCTTT
-,TRBV6-5,TRBJ1-1,-,CASSLGMTEAFF,TGTGCCAGCAGTTTAGGGATGACTGAAGCTTTCTTT
-,TRBV5-1,TRBJ1-4,TRBD1,CASSLEAGGPLGTNEKLFF,TGCGCCAGCAGCTTAGAGGCAGGGGGCCCCCTGGGAACTAATGAAAAACTGTTTTTT
-,TRBV7-2,TRBJ1-5,-,CASSLEGGQPQHF,TGTGCCAGCAGCTTAGAAGGGGGTCAGCCCCAGCATTTT
-,TRBV6-5,TRBJ1-3,-,CASSKRSVSGNTIYF,TGTGCCAGCAGTAAAAGAAGCGTCTCTGGAAACACCATATATTTT
once,TRBV4-2,TRBJ2-1,TRBD2,CASSPPSGRAVEQFF,TGTGCCAGCAGCCCCCCCAGCGGGAGGGCGGTTGAGCAGTTCTTC
-,TRBV29-1,TRBJ1-2,TRBD1,CSVDGQGIGYTF,TGCAGCGTTGACGGACAGGGTATCGGCTACACCTTC
once,TRBV6-5,TRBJ1-6,-,CASTRRGNSPLHF,TGTGCCAGCACCCGGAGGGGAAATTCACCCCTCCACTTT
-,TRBV2,TRBJ1-1,-,CASIRYSGRANTEAFF,TGTGCCAGCATCCGATACTCGGGTCGGGCGAACACTGAAGCTTTCTTT
-,TRBV28,TRBJ2-2,-,CASSRRGESGELFF,TGTGCCAGCAGCCGCCGCGGAGAGTCCGGGGAGCTGTTTTTT
-,TRBV11-3,TRBJ2-1,-,CASSLGETGNEQFF,TGTGCCAGCAGCTTAGGCGAAACAGGGAATGAGCAGTTCTTC
-,TRBV7-2,TRBJ2-2,-,CASSLGGTGELFF,TGTGCCAGCAGCTTAGGAGGGACCGGGGAGCTGTTTTTT
-,TRBV24-1,TRBJ2-5,TRBD1,CATSDHRGLGETQYF,TGTGCCACCAGTGACCACAGGGGATTGGGGGAGACCCAGTACTTC
-,TRBV30,TRBJ1-5,-,CAWSGRNGQPQHF,TGTGCCTGGAGTGGTAGGAACGGTCAGCCCCAGCATTTT
-,TRBV19,TRBJ1-2,-,CASSIDAPRSYGYTF,TGTGCCAGTAGTATAGACGCCCCGAGGAGCTATGGCTACACCTTC
-,TRBV6-5,TRBJ1-1,-,CATKVQGSEAFF,TGTGCCACCAAGGTGCAGGGAAGCGAAGCTTTCTTT
-,TRBV5-1,TRBJ2-1,-,CASSLQVEASSDVF,TGCGCCAGCAGCTTGCAAGTTGAGGCTAGCTCAGACGTCTTC
-,TRBV5-1,TRBJ2-2,TRBD2,CASSIGTSGTPGELFF,TGCGCCAGCAGCATCGGGACTAGCGGGACCCCAGGGGAGCTGTTTTTT
-,TRBV6-5,TRBJ2-7,TRBD1,CASRIQGASYEQYF,TGTGCCAGCAGGATACAGGGGGCATCCTACGAGCAGTACTTC
-,TRBV6-1,TRBJ1-4,-,CASSEENFDEKLFF,TGTGCCAGCAGTGAAGAAAATTTCGATGAAAAACTGTTTTTT
once,TRBV6-5,TRBJ2-1,TRBD1,CASSSPGRGRYNEQFF,TGTGCCAGCAGTTCCCCTGGTAGGGGGCGTTACAATGAGCAGTTCTTC
-,TRBV7-2,TRBJ2-7,TRBD1,CASSSGQGKALSYEQYF,TGTGCCAGCAGCTCGGGACAGGGGAAGGCCCTCTCCTACGAGCAGTACTTC
once,TRBV7-3,TRBJ2-2,-,CASSPRGSQNGELFF,TGTGCCAGCAGCCCCCGGGGTAGCCAGAACGGGGAGCTGTTTTTT
-,TRBV3-1/TRBV3-2,TRBJ1-1,-,CASSRDGLNTEAFF,TGTGCCAGCAGCCGAGACGGATTGAACACTGAAGCTTTCTTT
-,TRBV18,TRBJ2-3,-,CASSPRLSTDTQYF,TGTGCCAGCTCACCACGACTGAGCACAGATACGCAGTATTTT
-,TRBV7-9,TRBJ1-5,-,CASSLARGQPQHF,TGTGCCAGCAGCTTAGCTCGGGGTCAGCCCCAGCATTTT